This T cell receptor beta chain emerged from a study of shared clonotypes between healthy human individuals. Study-level findings and limits: The sampled material consisted only of blood, and tissue repertoires are likely to differ. Non-shared clonotypes showed lower generation probabilities than clonotypes common to all four donors. Represented diversity, genetic and exposure-history alike, was limited by few donors.

This CDR3 has 15 residues. Losses at the gene ends were 3 bases for V and 5 bases for J; bases not matched to a gene: 4. Germline loops: CDR1 SGHTA, CDR2 FQGNSA. In this sample, this clone turned up once. The antigen is undetermined. TCRdb keeps only in-frame clones here, not all; method: immunoSEQ multiplex PCR. The data show a few million clones, 85% to 95% seen once. CD45RA-negative memory and CD45RA+ naive subsets were split from the CD4+ cells. This chain uses TRBV7-2 with TRBJ2-2, with TRBD2 matching over 9 bases. This TCR was recovered from a man aged 18 to 35 in good health. The sequencing input was naive CD4+ T cells sorted from blood. Subset described: CD45RA+ positively selected. The CDR3 is CASSFGLARTGELFF. CDR3 DNA sequence: TGTGCCAGCAGCTTTGGACTAGCGCGGACCGGGGAGCTGTTTTTT.